This is a list of T cell receptor beta chains from one sample in a study of radiation and T cells in renal cell carcinoma. Assay: immunoSEQ multiplex PCR; the TCRdb copy retains only in-frame clones and omits some. The table includes approximately 65,000 clones, about 83% detected once. Material: blood, obtained from a patient whose treatment included radiotherapy and nephrectomy. The receptors derive from a man in his sixties with renal cell carcinoma. The CDR3 runs from the conserved cysteine through the conserved F or W. The D gene is left open where the match is weak. Where a row states a size, it is once, few, many or the class of an expanded clone; other rows omit it.

>TRBJ1-2|TRBV15|NA|NA
TGTGCCACCAGCAGAGGTTACAGGGAACATGGCTACACCTTC
CATSRGYREHGYTF
>TRBJ1-6|TRBV2|TRBD1|NA
TGTGCCAGTGGGACAGGAAATTCACCCCTCCACTTT
CASGTGNSPLHF
>TRBJ1-4|TRBV2|NA|few
TGTGCCAGCAGTGAGAACAGACCTAATGAAAAACTGTTTTTT
CASSENRPNEKLFF
>TRBJ2-2|TRBV7-8|NA|NA
TGTGCCAGCAGCTTAGGCAGGGCCACCGGGGAGCTGTTTTTT
CASSLGRATGELFF
>TRBJ1-1|TRBV9|NA|few
TGTGCCAGCAGCGTTACTCAAACAGGGGAAGCTTTCTTT
CASSVTQTGEAFF
>TRBJ2-3|TRBV7-2|TRBD1|NA
TGTGCCAGCAGCCGGGACAGCGCTAGCACAGATACGCAGTATTTT
CASSRDSASTDTQYF
>TRBJ2-1|TRBV19|NA|NA
TGTGCCAGTAGGGCCGGTACAGGTGGGTCTGAGCAGTTCTTC
CASRAGTGGSEQFF
>TRBJ2-2|TRBV30|NA|NA
TGTGCCTGGGGGGTTCTAGCTTCCGGGGAGCTGTTTTTT
CAWGVLASGELFF
>TRBJ2-5|TRBV7-9|NA|NA
TGTGCCAGCAGCTTAGCGGGGCGCGGGGAGACCCAGTACTTC
CASSLAGRGETQYF
>TRBJ1-5|TRBV6-6|NA|once
TGTGCCAGCAGTTACTTCTCTAGTGATCAGCCCCAGCATTTT
CASSYFSSDQPQHF
>TRBJ1-5|TRBV18|NA|once
TGTGCCAGCTCACCGATGGACAGAGCTTATAGCAATCAGCCCCAGCATTTT
CASSPMDRAYSNQPQHF
>TRBJ2-3|TRBV19|TRBD2|once
TGTGCCAGTAGCCAAGCGGGGTTCCCCACAGATACGCAGTATTTT
CASSQAGFPTDTQYF
>TRBJ1-2|TRBV18|TRBD1|NA
TGTGCCAGCTCACTTCCACCGGGACAGATAAGCTATGGCTACACCTTC
CASSLPPGQISYGYTF
>TRBJ1-1|TRBV5-1|NA|few
TGCGCCAGCAGCTTGACAGCTTCAACTGAAGCTTTCTTT
CASSLTASTEAFF
>TRBJ1-1|TRBV19|NA|NA
TGTGCCAGTAGTACCTCGGTTCCTGAAGCTTTCTTT
CASSTSVPEAFF
>TRBJ1-5|TRBV29-1|NA|NA
TGCAGCGTGGGGGGGGGCGATCAGCCCCAGCATTTT
CSVGGGDQPQHF
>TRBJ1-2|TRBV19|TRBD1|few
TGTGCCAGTAGGGGGACAGGGGGCAACTATGGCTACACCTTC
CASRGTGGNYGYTF
>TRBJ1-1|TRBV5-8|TRBD1|NA
TGTGCCAGCAGCCTCGGACAGGGAAGGGGGCCCTTCTTT
CASSLGQGRGPFF
>TRBJ1-6|TRBV5-1|TRBD1|NA
TGCGCCAGCAGCTCAACCGGGACAGGGAATTCACCCCTCCACTTT
CASSSTGTGNSPLHF
>TRBJ2-2|TRBV18|NA|NA
TGTGCCAGCTCACCGAGGACTGTGAACACCGGGGAGCTGTTTTTT
CASSPRTVNTGELFF
>TRBJ2-3|TRBV21-1|NA|NA
TGTGCCAGCAGCAAAACTAGCGGGGCGACAGATACGCAGTATTTT
CASSKTSGATDTQYF
>TRBJ1-1|TRBV27|NA|NA
TGTGCCAGCCGACCGCCGGGGAGGCTTCTCATGAACACTGAAGCTTTCTTT
CASRPPGRLLMNTEAFF
>TRBJ2-1|TRBV9|NA|NA
TGTGCCAGCAGCGTAGGGGGAGAGGAGCAGTTCTTC
CASSVGGEEQFF
>TRBJ1-2|TRBV11-2|NA|NA
TGTGCCAGCAGCCCCTCCCCTAACTATGGCTACACCTTC
CASSPSPNYGYTF
>TRBJ2-2|TRBV6-1|TRBD1|NA
TGTGCCAGCAGTGAAGCTTACGGGGACAGGGCTGCGAACACCGGGGAGCTGTTTTTT
CASSEAYGDRAANTGELFF
>TRBJ1-2|TRBV19|NA|NA
TGTGCCAGTAGTATGTACCCGGGTGGGCAGGCAAATGGCTACACCTTC
CASSMYPGGQANGYTF
>TRBJ2-1|TRBV11-2|TRBD2|NA
TGTGCCAGCAGCCCACGGCCAGCGGGAGATTTCAATGAGCAGTTCTTC
CASSPRPAGDFNEQFF
>TRBJ2-5|TRBV11-2|NA|NA
TGTGCCAGCAGCTCCGGGCCCGAGACCCAGTACTTC
CASSSGPETQYF
>TRBJ2-1|TRBV5-1|TRBD2|NA
TGCGCCAGTTCTCTAGCGGAAGTGATTAATGAGCAGTTCTTC
CASSLAEVINEQFF
>TRBJ2-2|TRBV9|NA|few
TGTGCCAGCAGCGTAGGGGCAGACACCGGGGAGCTGTTTTTT
CASSVGADTGELFF
>TRBJ1-5|TRBV6-6|NA|NA
TGTGCCAGCAGTTACTCGTCCCGGCGAGGCAATCAGCCCCAGCATTTT
CASSYSSRRGNQPQHF
>TRBJ1-5|TRBV5-1|NA|NA
TGCGCCAGCTTACTTCAGGGGTACGGTAGCAATCAGCCCCAGCATTTT
CASLLQGYGSNQPQHF
>TRBJ1-4|TRBV10-2|NA|NA
TGCGCCAGCAGTGGGAAACAGGGATATGAAAAACTGTTTTTT
CASSGKQGYEKLFF
>TRBJ2-5|TRBV9|NA|NA
TGTGCCAGCAGCGTAGCAGATGGGCCTAGCTCGTACCAAGAGACCCAGTACTTC
CASSVADGPSSYQETQYF
>TRBJ1-6|TRBV28|TRBD1|NA
TGTGCCAGCAGACAGGGGGCGCACACCTATAATTCACCCCTCCACTTT
CASRQGAHTYNSPLHF
>TRBJ2-5|TRBV27|NA|NA
TGTGCCAGCAGTTTAGGTCTCGTGGGGGAGACCCAGTACTTC
CASSLGLVGETQYF
>TRBJ2-2|TRBV10-3|TRBD2|few
TGTGCCATCAGTGAGTCATTAGGACTAGCGGATTCTCTAAACACCGGGGAGCTGTTTTTT
CAISESLGLADSLNTGELFF
>TRBJ1-6|TRBV19|NA|NA
TGTGCCAGTAGTTTCTCAAGGAATACTAATTCACCCCTCCACTTT
CASSFSRNTNSPLHF
>TRBJ2-7|TRBV27|NA|NA
TGTGCCAGCAGTCCCCCGGGACGGAACGAGCAGTACTTC
CASSPPGRNEQYF
>TRBJ2-5|TRBV5-8|NA|NA
TGTGCCAGCCGTATTGTAGAGACCCAGTACTTC
CASRIVETQYF
>TRBJ1-2|TRBV6-5|TRBD1|few
TGTGCCAGCAGTTCCCGGGACAGGGGATTCGGGGGCTACACCTTC
CASSSRDRGFGGYTF
>TRBJ1-2|TRBV28|NA|once
TGTGCCAGCAGTTTATTGGGCCGAAACTATGGCTACACCTTC
CASSLLGRNYGYTF
>TRBJ1-2|TRBV14|NA|few
TGTGCCAGCAGCCACAGAGAGACTAGGGGCTACACCTTC
CASSHRETRGYTF
>TRBJ1-5|TRBV5-6|NA|NA
TGTGCCAGCAGCATAGGGGCGAGGAATCAGCCCCAGCATTTT
CASSIGARNQPQHF
>TRBJ1-5|TRBV5-6|NA|NA
TGTGCCAGCAGCTTGGCCCGGTATAGCAATCAGCCCCAGCATTTT
CASSLARYSNQPQHF
>TRBJ1-5|TRBV15|NA|few
TGTGCCACCAGCAGTTGGGGAGGCAATCAGCCCCAGCATTTT
CATSSWGGNQPQHF
>TRBJ2-3|TRBV7-9|NA|NA
TGTGCCAGCAGCTTAGAGGAGGCCCCGGACACAGATACGCAGTATTTT
CASSLEEAPDTDTQYF
>TRBJ2-7|TRBV6-5|NA|NA
TGTGCCAGCAGTAAAGTAGTGGGGGTCTACGAGCAGTACTTC
CASSKVVGVYEQYF